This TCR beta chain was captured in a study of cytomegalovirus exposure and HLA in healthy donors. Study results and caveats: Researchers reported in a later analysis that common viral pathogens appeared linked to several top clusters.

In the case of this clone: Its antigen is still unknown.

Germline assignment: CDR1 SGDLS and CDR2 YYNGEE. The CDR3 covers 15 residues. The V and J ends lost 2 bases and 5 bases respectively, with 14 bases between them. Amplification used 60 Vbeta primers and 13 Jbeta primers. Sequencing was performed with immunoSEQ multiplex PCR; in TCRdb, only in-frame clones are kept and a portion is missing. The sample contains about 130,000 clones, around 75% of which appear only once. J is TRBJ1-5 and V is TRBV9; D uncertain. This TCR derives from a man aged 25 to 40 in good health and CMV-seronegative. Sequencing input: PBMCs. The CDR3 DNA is TGTGCCAGCAGCGTTGGCAGCGGTGTGGATCAGCCCCAGCATTTT. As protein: CASSVGSGVDQPQHF.